Sequencing of this T cell receptor (beta chain) was carried out in a study of blood T cell repertoires in COVID-19. Generated by immunoSEQ multiplex PCR, the TCRdb table keeps only in-frame clones and is missing some. The repertoire has roughly 200,000 clones, about 86% of them found once; the top ten carry around 25%. This clone was observed a handful of times. Germline CDR1 is MDHEN and CDR2 is SYDVKM. Trimming at V came to 6 bases and at J to 7 bases, leaving 6 bases not matched to a gene. The length of the CDR3 is 14 residues. The material sequenced was PBMCs or T cells enriched from blood (not recorded which). The receptor comes from a woman aged 40 to 49 in a cohort exposed to, infected with or recovered from COVID-19 (not recorded which). The V call is TRBV28, the J call TRBJ1-5; TRBD1 aligns across 10 bases. CDR3 region: CASRRTGGDQPQHF. The CDR3 DNA is TGTGCCAGCAGGAGGACAGGGGGGGACCAGCCCCAGCATTTT.